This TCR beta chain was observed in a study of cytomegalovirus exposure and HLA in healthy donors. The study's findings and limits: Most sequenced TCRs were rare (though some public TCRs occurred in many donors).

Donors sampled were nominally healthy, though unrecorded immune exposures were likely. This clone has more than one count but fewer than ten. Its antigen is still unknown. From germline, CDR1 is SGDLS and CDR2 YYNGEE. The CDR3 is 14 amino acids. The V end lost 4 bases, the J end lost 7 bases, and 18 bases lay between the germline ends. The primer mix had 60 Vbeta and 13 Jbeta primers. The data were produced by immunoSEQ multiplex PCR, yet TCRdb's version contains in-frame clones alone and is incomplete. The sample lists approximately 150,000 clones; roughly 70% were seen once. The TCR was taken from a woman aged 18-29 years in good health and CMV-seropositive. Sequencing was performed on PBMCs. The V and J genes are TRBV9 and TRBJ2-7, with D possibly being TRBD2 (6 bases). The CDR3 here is CASSPRGPEGEQYF. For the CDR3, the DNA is TGTGCCAGCAGCCCCCGCGGGCCGGAGGGAGAGCAGTACTTC.